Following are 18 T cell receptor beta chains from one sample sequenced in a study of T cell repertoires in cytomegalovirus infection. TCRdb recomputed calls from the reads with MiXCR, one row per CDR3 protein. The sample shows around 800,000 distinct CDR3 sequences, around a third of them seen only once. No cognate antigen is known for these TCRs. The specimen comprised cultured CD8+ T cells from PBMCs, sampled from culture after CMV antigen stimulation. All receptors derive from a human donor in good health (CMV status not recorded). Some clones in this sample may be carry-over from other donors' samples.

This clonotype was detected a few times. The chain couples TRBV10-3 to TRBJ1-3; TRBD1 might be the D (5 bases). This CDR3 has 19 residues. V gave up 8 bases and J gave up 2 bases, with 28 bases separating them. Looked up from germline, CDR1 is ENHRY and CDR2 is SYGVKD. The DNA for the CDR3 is TGTGCCATCGGTGGGGGAGCGCCCGGAGAAGAGTCGGCTGGAAACACCATATATTTT. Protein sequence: CAIGGGAPGEESAGNTIYF.

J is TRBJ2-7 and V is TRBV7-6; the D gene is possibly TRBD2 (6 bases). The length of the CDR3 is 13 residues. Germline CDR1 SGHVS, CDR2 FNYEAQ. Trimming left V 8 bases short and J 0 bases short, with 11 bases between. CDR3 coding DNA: TGTGCCAGCCGTAGCGGCTCCTCCTACGAGCAGTACTTC. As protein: CASRSGSSYEQYF.

Here the CDR3 reads CSVKGGTGGPNEQFF. CDR3 nucleotides: TGCAGCGTTAAGGGAGGGACAGGGGGCCCCAATGAGCAGTTCTTC. V gene TRBV29-1 combines with J gene TRBJ2-1; 12 bases line up with TRBD1. This CDR3 comprises 15 residues. Trimming took 5 bases from V and 6 from J; bases not matched to a gene: 8. Germline V gene sequence: CDR1 SQVTM, CDR2 ANQGSEA.

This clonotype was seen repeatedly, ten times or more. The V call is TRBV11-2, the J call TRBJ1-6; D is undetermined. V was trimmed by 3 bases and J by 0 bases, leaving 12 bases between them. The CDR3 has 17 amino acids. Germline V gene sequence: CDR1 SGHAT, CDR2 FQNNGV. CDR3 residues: CASSFAQIYSYNSPLHF. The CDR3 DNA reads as TGTGCCAGCAGCTTCGCACAGATCTACTCCTATAATTCACCCCTCCACTTT. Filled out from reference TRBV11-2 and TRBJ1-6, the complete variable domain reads EAGVAQSPRYKIIEKRQSVAFWCNPISGHATLYWYQQILGQGPKLLIQFQNNGVVDDSQLPKDRFSAERLKGVDSTLKIQPAKLEDSAVYLCASSFAQIYSYNSPLHFGNGTRLTVT.

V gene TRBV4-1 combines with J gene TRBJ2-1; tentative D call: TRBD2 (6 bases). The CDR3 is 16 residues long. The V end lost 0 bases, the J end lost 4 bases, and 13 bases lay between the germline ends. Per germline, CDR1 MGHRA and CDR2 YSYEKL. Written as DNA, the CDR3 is TGCGCCAGCAGCCAAGATATACTAGCAATTTACAATGAGCAGTTCTTC. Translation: CASSQDILAIYNEQFF.

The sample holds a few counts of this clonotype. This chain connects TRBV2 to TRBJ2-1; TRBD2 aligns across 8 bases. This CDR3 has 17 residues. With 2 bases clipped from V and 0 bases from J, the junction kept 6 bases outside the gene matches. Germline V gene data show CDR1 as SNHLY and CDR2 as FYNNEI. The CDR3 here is CASSERGGSSSYNEQFF. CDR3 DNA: TGTGCCAGCAGTGAACGGGGGGGATCAAGCTCCTACAATGAGCAGTTCTTC. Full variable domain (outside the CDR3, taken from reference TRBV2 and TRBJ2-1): EPEVTQTPSHQVTQMGQEVILRCVPISNHLYFYWYRQILGQKVEFLVSFYNNEISEKSEIFDDQFSVERPDGSNFTLKIRSTKLEDSAMYFCASSERGGSSSYNEQFFGPGTRLTVL.

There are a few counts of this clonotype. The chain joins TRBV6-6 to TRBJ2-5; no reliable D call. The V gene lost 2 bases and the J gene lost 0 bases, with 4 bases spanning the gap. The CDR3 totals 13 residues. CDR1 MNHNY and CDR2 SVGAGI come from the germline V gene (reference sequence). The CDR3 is CASSYVYQETQYF. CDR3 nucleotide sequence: TGTGCCAGCAGTTACGTGTACCAAGAGACCCAGTACTTC.

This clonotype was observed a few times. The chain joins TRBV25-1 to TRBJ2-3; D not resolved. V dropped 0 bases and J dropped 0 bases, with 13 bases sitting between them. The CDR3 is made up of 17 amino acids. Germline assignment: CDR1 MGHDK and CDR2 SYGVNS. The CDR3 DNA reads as TGTGCCAGCAGTGAATACGCTGACGTTGGTAGCACAGATACGCAGTATTTT. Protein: CASSEYADVGSTDTQYF.

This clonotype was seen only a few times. CDR3 sequence reads: CASSLSSADSQETQYF. The CDR3 nucleotides are TGTGCCAGCAGTTTGTCCTCCGCAGACAGCCAAGAGACCCAGTACTTC. The rearrangement uses TRBV6-1 and TRBJ2-5; perhaps TRBD1 as D (5 bases). This CDR3 is built from 16 residues. Germline-derived CDR1 and CDR2 are MNHNS and SASEGT. Deletions cut 5 bases from V and 1 base from J, with 17 bases between.

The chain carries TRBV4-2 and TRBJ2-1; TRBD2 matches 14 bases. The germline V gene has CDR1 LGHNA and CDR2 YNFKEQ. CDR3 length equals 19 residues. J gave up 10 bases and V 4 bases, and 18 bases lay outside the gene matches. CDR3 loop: CASSPGTSGGQFPRGEQFF. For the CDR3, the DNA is TGTGCCAGCAGCCCTGGGACTAGCGGGGGCCAATTTCCCAGGGGAGAGCAGTTCTTC.

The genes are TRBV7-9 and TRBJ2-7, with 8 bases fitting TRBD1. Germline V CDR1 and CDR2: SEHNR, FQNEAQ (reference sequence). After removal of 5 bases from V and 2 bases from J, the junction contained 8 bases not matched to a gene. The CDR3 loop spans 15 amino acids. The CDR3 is CASSPRTGTPYEQYV. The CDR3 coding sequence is TGTGCCAGCAGCCCAAGGACAGGGACACCCTACGAGCAGTACGTC.

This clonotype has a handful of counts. The CDR3 DNA reads as TGTGCCAGCAGTCTAGAACCATCCACGGGTGCCGGAGATACGCAGTATTTT. Translation: CASSLEPSTGAGDTQYF. The rearrangement uses TRBV11-3 and TRBJ2-3; unclear D gene. CDR1 and CDR2 from the germline V gene are SGHNT and YENEEA. V was trimmed by 6 bases and J by 5 bases, leaving 24 bases between them. This CDR3 region has 17 residues.

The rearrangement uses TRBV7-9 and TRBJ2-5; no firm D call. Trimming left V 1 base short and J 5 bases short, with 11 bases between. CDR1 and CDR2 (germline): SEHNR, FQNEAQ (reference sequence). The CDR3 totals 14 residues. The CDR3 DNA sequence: TGTGCCAGCAGCTTAGTGGTTGTTGGGGAGACCCAGTACTTC. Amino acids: CASSLVVVGETQYF.

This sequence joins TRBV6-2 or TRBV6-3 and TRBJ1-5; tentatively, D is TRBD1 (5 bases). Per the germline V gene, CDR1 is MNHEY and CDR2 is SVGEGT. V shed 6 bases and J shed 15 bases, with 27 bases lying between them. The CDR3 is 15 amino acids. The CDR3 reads CASRLSMGPNTPSHF. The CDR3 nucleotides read TGTGCCAGCAGATTAAGCATGGGGCCGAATACGCCATCGCATTTT.

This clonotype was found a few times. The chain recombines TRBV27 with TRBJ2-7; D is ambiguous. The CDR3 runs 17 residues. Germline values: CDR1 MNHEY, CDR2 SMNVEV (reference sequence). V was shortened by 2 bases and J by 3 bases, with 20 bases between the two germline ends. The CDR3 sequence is CASSLGPPRMIGYEQYF. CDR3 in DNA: TGTGCCAGCAGTTTAGGCCCCCCACGGATGATAGGCTACGAGCAGTACTTC.

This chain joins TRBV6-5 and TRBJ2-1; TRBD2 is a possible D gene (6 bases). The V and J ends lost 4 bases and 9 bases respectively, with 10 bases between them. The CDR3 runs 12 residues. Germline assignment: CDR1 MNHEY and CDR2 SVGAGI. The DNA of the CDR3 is TGTGCCAGCAGTTGGGGGGATTTTGAGCAGTTCTTC. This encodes CASSWGDFEQFF.

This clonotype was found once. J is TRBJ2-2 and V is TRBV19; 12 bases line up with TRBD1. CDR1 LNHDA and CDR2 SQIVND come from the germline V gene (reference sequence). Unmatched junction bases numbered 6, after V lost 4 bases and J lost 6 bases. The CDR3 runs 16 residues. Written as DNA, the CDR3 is TGTGCCAGTAGTAGGGACAGGGGGCGACAGGCCGGGGAGCTGTTTTTT. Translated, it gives CASSRDRGRQAGELFF. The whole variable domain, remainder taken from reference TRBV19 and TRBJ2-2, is DGGITQSPKYLFRKEGQNVTLSCEQNLNHDAMYWYRQDPGQGLRLIYYSQIVNDFQKGDIAEGYSVSREKKESFPLTVTSAQKNPTAFYLCASSRDRGRQAGELFFGEGSRLTVL.

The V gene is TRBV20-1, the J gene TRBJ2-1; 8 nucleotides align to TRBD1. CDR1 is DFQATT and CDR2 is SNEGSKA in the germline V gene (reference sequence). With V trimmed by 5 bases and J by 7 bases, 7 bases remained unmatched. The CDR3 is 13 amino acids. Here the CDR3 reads CSADRTGPNEQFF. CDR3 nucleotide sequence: TGCAGTGCTGATCGGACAGGGCCAAATGAGCAGTTCTTC.